This T cell receptor (beta chain) was sequenced during a study of cytomegalovirus exposure and HLA in healthy donors. Study context: Earlier, some 200 million T cells were analyzed, and some 120 million unique TCR beta sequences were found among them. Findings and caveats of the study: Associated with cytomegalovirus, according to the listing, were 150 to 200 TCR beta chains. Most TCR beta V segments were productive about 90% or about 30% of the time in an earlier analysis.

The V and J ends lost 6 bases and 7 bases respectively, with 14 bases between them. CDR3 length: 13 amino acids. Germline V lookup: CDR1 ENHRY, CDR2 SYGVKD. The primer mix had 60 Vbeta and 13 Jbeta primers. Study processing details: In a later analysis, approximately 80 million unique TCR beta chains included roughly 11 million shared by two or more donors. Some clones are missing from TCRdb's copy, which holds only in-frame ones; the method was immunoSEQ multiplex PCR. D and trimming come from the DNA, and the V and J calls and clone size come from that table. The sample yields just over 150,000 clones, approximately 86% seen once. In the case of this clone: The antigen is not known.

V and J are TRBV10-3 and TRBJ2-3; tentatively, D is TRBD1 (5 bases). The sample comprised PBMCs. The receptor was isolated from a woman in her late teens or twenties in good health and CMV-seronegative. CDR3 in amino acids: CAISGQAINTQYF. CDR3 DNA sequence: TGTGCCATCAGCGGACAAGCAATCAATACGCAGTATTTT.